The clone carrying this T cell receptor (beta chain) was found many times. The source of the sample is a study of blood T cells in healthy people across ages. Germline CDR1 reads ENHRY; CDR2 reads SYGVKD. J was trimmed by 7 bases and V by 10 bases; bases with no gene match: 11. The CDR3 runs to 13 residues. Alongside a J-beta primer mix, a sample-barcoded 5' primer served in a second PCR lasting roughly 6 to 11 cycles. One entry per CDR3 protein results from TCRdb running MiXCR on the 5' RACE reads. The sample includes around 1,500,000 distinct CDR3 sequences, about 40% of them seen just once. This clonotype was sampled from a woman aged 18-29 years in good health. Sequenced: blood. The chain has TRBV10-3 and TRBJ2-7; TRBD1 matches at 9 bases. The DNA of the CDR3 is TGTGCCACAAACGACAGGGGGGTTGATGAGCAGTACTTC. Amino acid sequence: CATNDRGVDEQYF.